This T cell receptor beta chain was sequenced for a study of CD8+CD57+ T cells in acquired aplastic anemia. Overall study context: Isolated CD4+ and CD8+ cells, once sorted, yielded DNA averaging around 3 ug.

Sequencing involved patients with CD8+CD57+ cell expansion previously shown by flow cytometry. Each patient had severe acquired aplastic anemia. Receipt of therapy had not occurred in any patient by the time of blood sampling. Genomic DNA, the template, was used for profiling of the TCR beta VDJ and CDR3. MiXCR, run by TCRdb on the reads, gives a single entry per CDR3 protein. Of a few hundred thousand distinct CDR3 sequences listed, 50% to 65% are singletons. This CDR3 is 14 amino acids long. Trimming left V 4 bases short and J 6 bases short, with 16 bases between. The germline CDR1 and CDR2 sequences are SGDLS and YYNGEE. General study findings and limits: Statistical testing detected no significant gap in CD8+ Simpson's diversity between patients and controls.

For this clonotype: Its antigen is still unknown.

The receptor's source is a human donor with aplastic anemia. The chain recombines TRBV9 with TRBJ1-2; the D is unclear. Sequencing was performed on sorted CD4+, CD8+, or CD8+CD57+ T cells (not recorded which) from PBMCs. The CDR3 coding sequence is TGTGCCAGCAGCTTGCATTCGACGGCGGATGGCTACACCTTC. Protein sequence: CASSLHSTADGYTF. The full variable domain, its missing parts supplied by reference TRBV9 and TRBJ1-2, is DSGVTQTPKHLITATGQRVTLRCSPRSGDLSVYWYQQSLDQGLQFLIQYYNGEERAKGNILERFSAQQFPDLHSELNLSSLELGDSALYFCASSLHSTADGYTFGSGTRLTVV.